This T cell receptor beta chain came from a study of neoadjuvant anti-PD-1 for oral cavity cancer. For the study at large: Around day 43, patients without progression received a fourth nivolumab dose before surgery. Study-level points and caveats: With three patients per group, TCR findings need larger cohorts. After neoadjuvant nivolumab, PBMC T cell clonality was significantly higher in non-responders than responders.

The protocol was immunoSEQ multiplex PCR, while the TCRdb copy is restricted to in-frame clones and leaves out a portion. The sample includes around 17,000 clones, about 61% of them seen just once. As for this clone: The antigen is not known.

Germline values: CDR1 GTSNPN, CDR2 SVGIG (reference sequence). This CDR3 region has 13 residues. V shed 2 bases and J shed 12 bases, with 14 bases lying between them. PBMCs were not maintained or expanded in culture before analysis. This TCR derives from a person aged 40-85 years with oral cavity squamous cell carcinoma. Sequenced here: PBMCs, sampled before nivolumab (anti-PD-1) treatment. The J gene is TRBJ2-6, the V gene TRBV30, with D perhaps matching TRBD2 (5 bases). This chain's CDR3 is CAWSFGAAGVLTF. CDR3 nucleotide sequence: TGTGCCTGGAGTTTCGGCGCTGCGGGCGTCCTGACTTTC.